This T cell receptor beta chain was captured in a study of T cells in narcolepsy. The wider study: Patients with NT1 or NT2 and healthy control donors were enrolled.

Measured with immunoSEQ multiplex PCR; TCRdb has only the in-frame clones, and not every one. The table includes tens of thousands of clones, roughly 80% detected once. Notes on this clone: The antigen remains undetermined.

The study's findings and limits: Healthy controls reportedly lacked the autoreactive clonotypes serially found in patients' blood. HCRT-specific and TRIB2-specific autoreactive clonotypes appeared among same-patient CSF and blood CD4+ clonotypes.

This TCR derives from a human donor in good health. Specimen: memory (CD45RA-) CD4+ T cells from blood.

CDR3: CASSGQGNTGELFF. CDR3 bases: TGTGCCAGCAGTGGACAGGGAAACACCGGGGAGCTGTTTTTT. The V gene is TRBV6-4, the J gene TRBJ2-2, with 7 bases fitting TRBD1. The trim removed 4 bases at V and 2 bases at J, leaving 1 base unmatched. This CDR3 is 14 amino acids long. Germline CDR1 reads MRHNA; CDR2 reads SNTAGT.